This TCR beta chain came from a study of identical twins. Regarding the study as a whole: Zero-insertion findings could be partly confounded by invariant cells (MAIT and iNKT cells). Models, which agreed with sharing between unrelated individuals, nonetheless underestimated the out-of-frame TCR alpha sharing seen in monozygotic twins.

This clonotype appeared many times. The antigen remains undetermined. A universal primer site arose from template switching, and cDNA bore unique molecular identifiers. TCRdb ran MiXCR on the 5' RACE reads and lists one entry per CDR3 protein. The sample has approximately 94,000 distinct CDR3 sequences, 5.5% to 7% seen once; the top ten hold approximately 12%. Donors were all healthy Caucasians. Germline V gene lookup returns CDR1 GTSNPN and CDR2 SVGIG (reference sequence). V shed 4 bases and J 9 bases; nucleotides not matched to a gene: 8. The CDR3 covers 12 residues. Material: memory T cells sorted from blood. The receptor's source is a woman in her forties or fifties in good health. The chain couples TRBV30 to TRBJ1-2; TRBD1 matches at 7 bases. For the CDR3, the DNA is TGTGCCTGGATACAGGGGATTCAAAGCTACACCTTC. Protein product: CAWIQGIQSYTF.